One and the same sample provided the 11 T cell receptor beta chains below, sequenced in a study of control samples from healthy donors and cancer patients (TCRdb year 2020). The protocol used for the library was the immunoSEQ multiplex PCR assay. TCRdb stores this immuneACCESS table with in-frame sequences only. Part of the clones is absent; in the studies checked, under half of the shortfall reflects unresolved V genes, and no reason is known for the rest. The sample yields roughly 41,000 clones; roughly 94% were counted once. Together, the top ten hold 20% to 30% of the sample. Sample: blood. All receptors derive from a man aged 60 to 69 in good health.

This CDR3 is CASSLGPGGEQFF. The CDR3 DNA sequence: TGTGCCAGCAGCTTAGGTCCGGGAGGGGAGCAGTTCTTC. J is TRBJ2-1 and V is TRBV7-9; 8 nucleotides match TRBD2. This CDR3 comprises 13 residues. Germline loops: CDR1 SEHNR, CDR2 FQNEAQ (reference sequence). V dropped 1 base and J dropped 10; count of bases not matched to a gene: 3.

J is TRBJ2-7 and V is TRBV7-9; 7 bases fit TRBD1. CDR3 length: 14 residues. The germline gives CDR1 SEHNR, CDR2 FQNEAQ (reference sequence). Germline trimming cut 6 bases from V and 1 base from J; bases unmatched to any gene: 6. CDR3 bases: TGTGCCAGCAGTCATGACAGGGCATCCTACGAGCAGTACTTC. Amino acid sequence: CASSHDRASYEQYF.

The chain uses TRBV28 and TRBJ1-5; 7 bases map to TRBD1. Germline-derived CDR1 and CDR2 are MDHEN and SYDVKM. The CDR3 sequence is 16 residues long. V was clipped by 2 bases and J by 3 bases; unmatched bases: 7. The CDR3: CASSLRQGTSNQPQHF. CDR3 coding DNA: TGTGCCAGCAGTTTACGACAGGGTACCTCCAATCAGCCCCAGCATTTT.

The V gene is TRBV14, the J gene TRBJ2-1; D remains ambiguous. This CDR3 is 14 amino acids long. Trimming cost V 1 base and J 10 bases, with 14 bases left between them. Germline CDR1 and CDR2: SGHDN and FVKESK. CDR3 amino acids: CASSQAISWTEQFF. The CDR3 DNA reads TGTGCCAGCAGCCAAGCAATAAGTTGGACGGAGCAGTTCTTC.

The chain has TRBV2 and TRBJ1-4; 8 nucleotides agree with TRBD1. V gave up 5 bases and J gave up 7 bases; unmatched junction bases: 9. The germline V gene encodes CDR1 SNHLY and CDR2 FYNNEI. The CDR3 contains 15 residues. CDR3 sequence reads: CASSLTGTGFEKLFF. The CDR3 nucleotides read TGTGCCAGCAGTCTGACCGGGACAGGCTTTGAAAAACTGTTTTTT.

The genes are TRBV5-8 and TRBJ1-2; a weak D match, TRBD1 (5 bases). Germline CDR1 SGHTS, CDR2 YDEGEE. Trimming cost V 5 bases and J 8 bases, with 22 bases left between them. This CDR3 spans 15 amino acids. The DNA for the CDR3 is TGTGCCAGCAGGCGGGGCCTTGTGGGAATCCGAGGCTACACCTTC. Translation: CASRRGLVGIRGYTF. The whole variable domain, filled in from reference TRBV5-8 and TRBJ1-2, reads EAGVTQSPTHLIKTRGQQATLRCSPISGHTSVYWYQQALGLGLQFLLWYDEGEERNRGNFPPRFSGRQFPNYSSELNVNALELEDSALYLCASRRGLVGIRGYTFGSGTRLTVV.

This chain connects TRBV7-8 to TRBJ1-1; no clear D. The CDR3 is 19 residues long. CDR1 SGHVS and CDR2 FQNEAQ come from the germline V gene. Deletions cut 1 base from V and 3 bases from J, with 24 bases between. The CDR3 here is CASSLVTLTSQLLDTEAFF. CDR3 in DNA: TGTGCCAGCAGCTTAGTAACCTTGACAAGCCAGCTCCTGGACACTGAAGCTTTCTTT.

The table lists this clone with a count of one. V and J are TRBV7-9 and TRBJ2-7; D not certain. Germline CDR1 and CDR2: SEHNR and FQNEAQ (reference sequence). This CDR3 spans 12 amino acids. Deletions cut 4 bases from V and 7 bases from J, with 11 bases between. Written as DNA, the CDR3 is TGTGCCAGCAGCTCCATAACCTTGGAGCAGTACTTC. This sequence encodes CASSSITLEQYF.

The gene calls are TRBV2 and TRBJ1-6; 7 bases agree with TRBD1. The CDR3 runs to 14 residues. Trimming removed 5 bases from V and 8 bases from J; junction bases left unmatched: 6. The V gene's germline CDR1 is SNHLY and CDR2 FYNNEI. CDR3 residues: CASSTGQLHSPLHF. For the CDR3, the DNA is TGTGCCAGCAGTACGGGACAGCTTCATTCACCCCTCCACTTT. Combining the CDR3 with reference TRBV2 and TRBJ1-6 gives the whole variable domain EPEVTQTPSHQVTQMGQEVILRCVPISNHLYFYWYRQILGQKVEFLVSFYNNEISEKSEIFDDQFSVERPDGSNFTLKIRSTKLEDSAMYFCASSTGQLHSPLHFGNGTRLTVT.

The V and J genes are TRBV4-2 and TRBJ1-5; TRBD1 matches 8 bases. Germline CDR1 and CDR2: LGHNA and YNFKEQ. The length of the CDR3 is 16 residues. Trimming cost V 4 bases and J 1 base; bases outside gene matches: 6. The CDR3 loop reads CASSPDGQGSNQPQHF. The CDR3 DNA reads as TGTGCCAGCAGCCCGGATGGACAGGGAAGCAATCAGCCCCAGCATTTT.

The DNA of the CDR3 is TGCGCCAGCAGTGAGGGTCTTAGTACGCAGTATTTT. Residues: CASSEGLSTQYF. The gene calls are TRBV10-1 and TRBJ2-3, with D uncertain. The germline CDR1 and CDR2 sequences are WNHNN and SYGVQD (reference sequence). With 2 bases removed from V and 8 bases from J, the gap between germline ends came to 8 bases. The CDR3 is 12 amino acids.